The present TCR beta chain was sequenced within a study of cytomegalovirus exposure and HLA in healthy donors. Study findings and constraints: Whilst most TCR sequences proved rare, a subset of public TCRs occurred across many donors. For most subjects, TCR beta sequences were reported to predict HLA-A and HLA-B alleles with accuracy. Immune exposure was documented only through CMV serostatus.

In the case of this clone: What it binds is unknown.

Primers: 60 Vbeta forward and 13 Jbeta reverse. Original methodology: There were 80 million to 95 million unique TCR beta chains by a later count, and about 12 million of them were shared. The data were produced by immunoSEQ multiplex PCR, yet TCRdb's version contains in-frame clones alone and is incomplete. V, J and clone size were drawn from that table, and D and trimming were deduced from the DNA. Among fewer than 200,000 clones, around 86% were seen once, and the ten largest hold about 1.6%. Trimming removed 0 bases from V and 6 bases from J, with 13 bases in between. The CDR3 length is 14 residues. Germline-derived CDR1 and CDR2 are SGHKS and YYEKEE (reference sequence).

V gene TRBV5-5 combines with J gene TRBJ2-7, with a possible D match to TRBD1 (5 bases). The sequenced sample was PBMCs. The clonotype originates from a man aged 50 to 59 in good health and CMV-seronegative. CDR3: CASSLVSGFGEQYF. As DNA, the CDR3 is TGTGCCAGCAGCTTGGTTTCAGGGTTTGGCGAGCAGTACTTC.